This T cell receptor (beta chain) was recorded in a study of regulatory T cells in long-lasting Graves disease. Indicated time point: persistent/refractory GD, antithyroid drugs over 5 years with positive TRAb. RNA extracted from PBMCs served as the sequencing template. This clonotype was seen a handful of times. Its antigen remains unidentified. Study-wide results and caveats: Sharing of public clonotypes was greater in persistent patients (approximately 2,700) than in new patients (roughly 880). Patients whose Graves' disease persisted exhibited lower TCR diversity than those newly diagnosed.

Investigators prepared the TCR beta libraries by applying iRepertoire HTBI primers and Arm-PCR of CDR3 regions. MiXCR, applied by TCRdb to the multiplex PCR reads, yields one record per CDR3 protein. Here the sample spans hundreds of thousands of distinct CDR3 sequences, about 30% being singletons. The sequencing here drew on peripheral blood mononuclear cells (PBMCs), taken when the disease was refractory, from a patient treated with antithyroid drugs. The TCR comes from a female donor with Graves disease.

CDR3 DNA sequence: TGTGCCAGCAGCGTATTTGGGACAGGGAATGAAAAACTGTTTTTT. This codes for CASSVFGTGNEKLFF. The chain recombines TRBV9 with TRBJ1-4, with TRBD1 matching 9 bases. This CDR3 is built from 15 residues. V lost 1 base to trimming and J lost 5 bases; unmatched junction nucleotides: 3. Germline CDR1 reads SGDLS; CDR2 reads YYNGEE.